These 14 T cell receptor beta chains were all obtained from the same sample, sequenced in a study of shared clonotypes between healthy human individuals (dated by TCRdb to 2018 to 2020). The library relied on the immunoSEQ multiplex PCR assay. In its TCRdb copy, this immuneACCESS table keeps in-frame sequences only and misses some clones. Where compared with another copy, unresolved V genes explain less than half of these, and the others have no known cause. The table for this sample lists nearly 750,000 clones; 72% of them were counted only once. The top ten clonotypes cover about 1.7% of the sample. Material: memory CD4+ T cells sorted from blood. Interpreted using the paper, the cell subset or site label stands for: CD45RA-negative fraction. These receptors were taken from a woman in her thirties in good health.

The J gene is TRBJ1-1, the V gene TRBV19; D call uncertain. The CDR3 spans 14 residues. Between the trimmed V and J ends, which lost 2 bases and 2 bases, there was a span of 9 bases. The germline CDR1 and CDR2 sequences are LNHDA and SQIVND (reference sequence). DNA for the CDR3: TGTGCCAGTAGTATATGGGGAGGCAACACTGAAGCTTTCTTT. Translated, it gives CASSIWGGNTEAFF.

CDR3 nucleotide sequence: TGTGCCAGCAGCGGTGGACCAGGGAGCTCCTACGAGCAGTACTTC. Its protein is CASSGGPGSSYEQYF. The chain uses TRBV9 and TRBJ2-7; D may correspond to TRBD1 or TRBD2 (5 bases each). V was shortened by 3 bases and J by 0 bases, with 13 bases between the two germline ends. This CDR3 has 15 residues. Per the germline V gene, CDR1 is SGDLS and CDR2 is YYNGEE. Complete variable domain (other parts from reference TRBV9 and TRBJ2-7): DSGVTQTPKHLITATGQRVTLRCSPRSGDLSVYWYQQSLDQGLQFLIQYYNGEERAKGNILERFSAQQFPDLHSELNLSSLELGDSALYFCASSGGPGSSYEQYFGPGTRLTVT.

The chain couples TRBV2 to TRBJ2-3, with 11 bases fitting TRBD2. The V and J ends lost 7 bases and 5 bases, in that order; junction bases with no gene match: 5. The CDR3 covers 14 residues. The germline V gene encodes CDR1 SNHLY and CDR2 FYNNEI. This CDR3 reads CASMPGLAGDTQYF. Here the CDR3 DNA reads TGTGCCAGCATGCCAGGACTAGCGGGAGATACGCAGTATTTT.

In this sample, this clone turned up a few times. V gene TRBV5-1 combines with J gene TRBJ1-3; no clear D gene. V was pared by 0 bases and J by 0 bases, with 10 bases between. This CDR3 has 16 amino acids. Germline CDR1 is SGHRS and CDR2 is YFSETQ. The chain's CDR3 is CASSLAGASSGNTIYF. CDR3 nucleotides: TGCGCCAGCAGCTTGGCAGGTGCCTCCTCTGGAAACACCATATATTTT.

The CDR3 region is CASSPIAGWSYEQYF. The CDR3 DNA is TGTGCCAGCAGCCCGATAGCGGGATGGTCCTACGAGCAGTACTTC. V and J are TRBV7-2 and TRBJ2-7, with 8 bases identical to TRBD2. The CDR3 is 15 residues long. Trimming at V came to 5 bases and at J to 1 base, leaving 7 bases not matched to a gene. Germline CDR1 is SGHTA and CDR2 is FQGNSA.

This clone was detected a few times. Within the sample, other DNA sequences also encode this same CDR3. This chain links TRBV2 with TRBJ2-6, with D unresolved. This CDR3 is 15 amino acids long. Trimming shortened V by 7 bases and J by 1 base, and 11 bases separated the two germline ends. Germline V CDR1 and CDR2: SNHLY, FYNNEI. The CDR3 region has the DNA TGTGCCAGCACCCCACTCGTTTCTGGGGCCAACGTCCTGACTTTC. Its protein product is CASTPLVSGANVLTF.

This clone was observed a few times. The genes are TRBV30 and TRBJ1-2, with 12 bases matching TRBD1. V lost 0 bases to trimming and J lost 4 bases; unmatched junction nucleotides: 6. The CDR3 is made up of 16 amino acids. CDR1 and CDR2 from the germline V gene are GTSNPN and SVGIG (reference sequence). The CDR3 nucleotides are TGTGCCTGGAGTGTACTGGGACAGGGGGCTGGCTATGGCTACACCTTC. Translated, it gives CAWSVLGQGAGYGYTF.

This clone appeared a few times. The chain joins TRBV25-1 to TRBJ2-1, with D uncertain. Trimming stripped 5 bases from V and 4 bases from J, with 9 bases between. The CDR3 is 13 amino acids. Germline CDR1 and CDR2: MGHDK and SYGVNS. The DNA of the CDR3 is TGTGCCAGCAGTCCTGAGGCTTACAATGAGCAGTTCTTC. It translates to CASSPEAYNEQFF.

The chain is built from TRBV5-6 and TRBJ1-1; perhaps TRBD1 as D (5 bases). This CDR3 is 13 amino acids long. Germline V gene lookup returns CDR1 SGHDT and CDR2 YYEEEE. The V end was cut by 6 bases, the J end by 1 base, with 10 bases between. CDR3 sequence reads: CASKRRGNTEAFF. The CDR3 region has the DNA TGTGCCAGCAAGAGGAGGGGGAACACTGAAGCTTTCTTT.

The gene calls are TRBV19 and TRBJ2-7, with TRBD1 identical over 7 bases. The trim removed 4 bases at V and 3 bases at J, leaving 6 bases unmatched. This CDR3 is built from 14 residues. CDR1 is LNHDA and CDR2 is SQIVND in the germline V gene (reference sequence). The CDR3 region has the DNA TGTGCCAGTAGTAACAGGGGTCGGTACTACGAGCAGTACTTC. It is translated as CASSNRGRYYEQYF.

This chain joins TRBV25-1 and TRBJ2-2, with D maybe TRBD1 (6 bases). This CDR3 contains 14 residues. Trimming pared 3 bases from V and 5 bases from J, leaving 10 bases between. Germline CDR1 and CDR2: MGHDK and SYGVNS. CDR3 sequence: CASSDRGPTGELFF. Here the CDR3 DNA reads TGTGCCAGCAGTGACAGGGGACCTACCGGGGAGCTGTTTTTT.

This clone was seen ten or more times. In the same sample, other DNA sequences code for this CDR3. This chain's CDR3 is CASRTGGGNQPQHF. The CDR3 nucleotides read TGTGCCAGTAGGACAGGCGGGGGCAATCAGCCCCAGCATTTT. The gene calls are TRBV19 and TRBJ1-5; D may be TRBD1 (6 bases). This CDR3 has 14 residues. Germline V CDR1 and CDR2: LNHDA, SQIVND (reference sequence). Trimming shortened V by 6 bases and J by 2 bases, and 11 bases separated the two germline ends.

The chain employs TRBV5-5 and TRBJ1-1; D is unclear. There are 14 residues in the CDR3. Trimming took off 1 base at V and 2 bases at J, with 9 bases between the two ends. The germline gives CDR1 SGHKS, CDR2 YYEKEE (reference sequence). The CDR3 loop reads CASSLTQANTEAFF. The CDR3 coding sequence is TGTGCCAGCAGCTTGACGCAAGCAAACACTGAAGCTTTCTTT.

The rearrangement uses TRBV9 and TRBJ2-1, with 7 bases fitting TRBD2. This CDR3 is built from 14 residues. With V trimmed by 0 bases and J by 8 bases, 5 bases remained unmatched. Germline CDR1 and CDR2: SGDLS and YYNGEE. The CDR3 here is CASSVGYGRDEQFF. In DNA, the CDR3 is TGTGCCAGCAGCGTAGGGTATGGGAGGGATGAGCAGTTCTTC.